Reported below is one TCR beta chain. Antigen: not known. This record comes from a study of siplizumab effects on memory and regulatory T cells. Study findings and constraints: Many proliferating CD4+ or CD8+ clones remained unclassified. Roughly 75-95% of them could not be assigned either a naive or a memory phenotype. A mean of around 65% of mappable alloreactive CD4+ clones were Treg-derived with siplizumab, compared with about 28% in controls. No more than a minor fraction of alloreactive clones could be traced back to unstimulated subsets.

V lost 1 base to trimming and J lost 3 bases; unmatched junction nucleotides: 8. The germline V gene encodes CDR1 MGHRA and CDR2 YSYEKL. The CDR3 spans 18 residues. Here immunoSEQ multiplex PCR was the method, and the copy in TCRdb shows in-frame clones only, minus some. The sample includes roughly 60,000 clones, 90% to 97% of them seen just once. The specimen sequenced was naive CD8+ T cells sorted from blood. The clonotype comes from a human donor in good health. The J gene is TRBJ2-3, the V gene TRBV4-1; 12 positions agree with TRBD2. The CDR3 reads CASSQGPTSGGRTDTQYF. CDR3 in DNA: TGCGCCAGCAGCCAAGGCCCCACTAGCGGGGGGCGTACAGATACGCAGTATTTT.